The subject of this entry is one TCR beta chain. It lacks a known antigen. Base qualities are not at hand, and no much larger clone is one base apart. V is shortened by 2 bases, J by 4 bases, and the region joining them spans 11 bases. From a lookup of the germline V gene, CDR1 and CDR2 are MDHEN and SYDVKM. Including the terminal cysteine and phenylalanine, the CDR3 comprises 14 residues. CDR3 DNA is the only sequence kept; it has 42 bases, read in frame from the first base. The data originate from a study of shared clonotypes between healthy human individuals (dated by TCRdb to the early 2020s). About the investigation overall: The cohort included three men and a couple of women between 18 and 49 years of age. Different laboratories and diverse techniques were used to prepare libraries and sequence TCR repertoires, to increase sequencing depth and limit assay-specific biases. To estimate repertoire size and how much clonotypes are shared between individuals, the study performed deep sequencing of blood TCR repertoires from a few healthy adults. For each donor, CD4 naive and CD4 memory were each run on three plates, CD8 naive on two plates, and CD8 memory on one plate. Per donor, leukapheresis produced somewhere between about 0.85 and 8.9 billion PBMCs. Here is what the overall study found, with its caveats: Compared with non-shared clonotypes, clonotypes shared by all four sorted-subset donors had higher generation probabilities. Sharing across four donors was observed for approximately 5% of naive CD4, about 3.2% of naive CD8, roughly 2.4% of memory CD4, and about 0.4% of memory CD8 clonotypes. Because the study included a small number of donors, the genetic and exposure-history diversity represented was limited. Incomplete sequencing was indicated by rarefaction of sorted-subset datasets, despite the large sequencing depth. Pairwise subsampling led to the expectation that sequencing depth would affect the degree of clonotype sharing among donors. Naive subsets generally had larger estimated clonotype richness than memory subsets did. Sampling was restricted to blood, and TCR repertoires in tissues likely differ from the TCR repertoires found in blood.

CD8 naive samples consisted of CD45RO-negative cells that were positively selected for CCR7, yielding a CD45RA+CCR7+ population without TemRA cells. Donors were healthy HIV-negative adults with no recently reported acute infections or vaccinations. Only Caucasian adults living in Nashville, Tennessee, USA were represented among the donors. After blood collection by leukapheresis, PBMCs were isolated using Ficoll-Histopaque density gradient centrifugation and then cryopreserved in the vapor phase of liquid nitrogen. Analytical flow cytometry was used to check the purity and quantity of each magnetically sorted T cell population. Genomic DNA was isolated from every sorted fraction and measured by UV absorbance on a Nanodrop 2000c. Using the deep immunoSEQ assay, TCR CDR3 regions were amplified from genomic DNA by multiplex PCR. Genomic DNA extracted from each cell subset was distributed evenly over all wells of several immunoSEQ 96-well plates, and each plate served as one replicate. For sorted subsets, around 200 ng genomic DNA, equal to approximately 30,000 T cell genomes, was loaded into each replicate PCR. Purified libraries were measured with a Qubit 3.0 fluorometer, size-checked on a Bioanalyzer 2100, and measured again with the KAPA Library Quantification kit. Each immunoSEQ 96-well plate was sequenced on its own single-read 150-cycle Illumina NextSeq 550 flow cell. As for how the authors treated the data: The immunoSEQ output contained only junctional sequences without quality scores, so filtering could not match that applied to full-length reads. To assign V/J genes and CDR3, sequences were annotated using PyIR, a Python wrapper for IgBLAST v1.9, with IMGT germline references. Reads with weak V/J assignments (E-value above 1e-6), missing CDR3, stop codons, out-of-frame junctions, or ambiguous translated residues were removed. V3J clonotypes were defined as sequences sharing an identical inferred V gene, J gene, and CDR3 amino acid sequence. To compute the percentage overlap between repertoires, the number of shared unique clonotypes was divided by the size of the smaller repertoire. Three approaches were used to assess repertoire richness: RTK rarefaction, the Chao1 estimator, and Recon v2.1 estimates of unobserved clonotypes. For all TCRbeta clonotypes obtained by the gDNA method from several donors, generation probabilities were computed with OLGA. Here the immuneACCESS table is served through TCRdb, limited to in-frame sequences with V and J called. Missing clones are a known gap in these copies; in checked studies unresolved V genes cover under half, and the rest lacks a known reason. From that table come the V and J calls and clone size; the DNA was used to work out D and trimming. The sample table holds about 1,900,000 clones, of which less than 95% were seen once. The ten largest clones capture more than 0.95% of the sample.

The receptor was derived from a man aged 18 to 30 in good health. The sample comprised naive CD8+ T cells sorted from blood. The cell subset or site label of this sample denotes: CD45RA+CCR7+. The chain links TRBV28 with TRBJ1-2, and the D gene may be TRBD1, 6 bases matching. The nucleotide sequence reads as follows: TGTGCCAGCAGTTTAATCCTAGGGGGCTATGGCTACACCTTC. Translation gives CASSLILGGYGYTF.